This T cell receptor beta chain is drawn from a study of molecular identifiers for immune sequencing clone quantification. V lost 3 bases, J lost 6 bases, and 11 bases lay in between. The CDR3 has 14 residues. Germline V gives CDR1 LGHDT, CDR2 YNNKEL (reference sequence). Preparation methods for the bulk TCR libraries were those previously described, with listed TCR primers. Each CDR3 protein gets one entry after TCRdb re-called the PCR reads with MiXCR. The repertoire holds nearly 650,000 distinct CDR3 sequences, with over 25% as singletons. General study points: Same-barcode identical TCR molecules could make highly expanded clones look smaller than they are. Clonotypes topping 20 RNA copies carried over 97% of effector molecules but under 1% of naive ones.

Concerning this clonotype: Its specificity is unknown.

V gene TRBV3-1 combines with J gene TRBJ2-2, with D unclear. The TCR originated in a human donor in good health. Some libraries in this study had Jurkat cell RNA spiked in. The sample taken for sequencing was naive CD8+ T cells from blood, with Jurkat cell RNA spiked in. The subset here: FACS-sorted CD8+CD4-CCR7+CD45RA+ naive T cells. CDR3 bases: TGTGCCAGCAGCCAGGTCGGGCCCTCCGGGGAGCTGTTTTTT. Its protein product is CASSQVGPSGELFF.